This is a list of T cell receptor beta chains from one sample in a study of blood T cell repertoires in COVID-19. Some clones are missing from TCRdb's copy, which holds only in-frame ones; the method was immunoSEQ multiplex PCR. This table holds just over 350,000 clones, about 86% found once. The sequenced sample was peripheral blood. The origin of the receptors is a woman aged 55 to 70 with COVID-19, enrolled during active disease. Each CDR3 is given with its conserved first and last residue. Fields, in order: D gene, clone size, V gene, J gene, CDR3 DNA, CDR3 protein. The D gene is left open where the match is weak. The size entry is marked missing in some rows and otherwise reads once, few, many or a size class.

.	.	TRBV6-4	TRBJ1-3	TGTGCCAGCAGTGACTCGGCAGGGCCTGGAAACACCATATATTTT	CASSDSAGPGNTIYF
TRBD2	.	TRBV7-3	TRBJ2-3	TGTGCCAGCAGCCCCAGCGGGGGGATTCGCACAGATACGCAGTATTTT	CASSPSGGIRTDTQYF
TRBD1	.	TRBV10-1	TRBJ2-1	TGCGCCAGCAGTGATGGACAGGGGGCGGGTGAAAATGAGCAGTTCTTC	CASSDGQGAGENEQFF
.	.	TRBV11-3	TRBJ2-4	TGTGCCAGCAGCGGAGGGGCGCTAGCCAAAAACATTCAGTACTTC	CASSGGALAKNIQYF
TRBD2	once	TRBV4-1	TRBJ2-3	TGCGCCAGCAGCCAAGATCCAGGGACTAGCGGGCCCACAGATACGCAGTATTTT	CASSQDPGTSGPTDTQYF
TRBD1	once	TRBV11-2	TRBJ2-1	TGTGCCAGCAGCTTGGACAGGGGACCCTACAATGAGCAGTTCTTC	CASSLDRGPYNEQFF
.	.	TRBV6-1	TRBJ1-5	TGTGCCAGCAGTGAAGCGACGGGATATAGCAATCAGCCCCAGCATTTT	CASSEATGYSNQPQHF
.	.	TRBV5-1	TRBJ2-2	TGCGCCAGCAGCTTGGGGCAGAAAACCGGGGAGCTGTTTTTT	CASSLGQKTGELFF
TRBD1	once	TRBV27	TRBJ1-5	TGTGCCAGCAGTTTACGGGGGACAGGGGAGGGTATTGGGGGCAATCAGCCCCAGCATTTT	CASSLRGTGEGIGGNQPQHF
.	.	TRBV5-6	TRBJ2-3	TGTGCCAGCAGCTTACGTTCAGGGTCAGTGACAGATACGCAGTATTTT	CASSLRSGSVTDTQYF
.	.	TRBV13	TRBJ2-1	TGTGCCAGCAGCTTAGGCGCGGAATCCTATGAGCAGTTCTTC	CASSLGAESYEQFF
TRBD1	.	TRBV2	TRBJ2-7	TGTGCCAGCAGTGACAACAGGGGGTCCTACGAGCAGTACTTC	CASSDNRGSYEQYF
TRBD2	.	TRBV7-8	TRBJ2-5	TGTGCCAGCAGCCCCGGCGGGGGTCTAGAGACCCAGTACTTC	CASSPGGGLETQYF
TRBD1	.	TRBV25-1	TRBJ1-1	TGTGCCAGCAGCGACAGGGGGCTGGGGAACACTGAAGCTTTCTTT	CASSDRGLGNTEAFF
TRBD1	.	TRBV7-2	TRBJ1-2	TGTGCCAGCAGCTTAGCAGACAGGGCAAAGGGCTACACCTTC	CASSLADRAKGYTF
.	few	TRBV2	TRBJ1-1	TGTGCCAGCAACCAAGGGGTAGGGAACACTGAAGCTTTCTTT	CASNQGVGNTEAFF
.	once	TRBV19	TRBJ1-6	TGTGCCAGTAGTATAGACAACTATAATTCACCCCTCCACTTT	CASSIDNYNSPLHF
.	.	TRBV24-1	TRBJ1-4	TGTGCCACCAATCCCTGGGGGGTAGGGGCAACTAATGAAAAACTGTTTTTT	CATNPWGVGATNEKLFF
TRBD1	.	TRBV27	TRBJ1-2	TGTGCCAGCAGGGGTAGGACAGGCGGTAACTATGGCTACACCTTC	CASRGRTGGNYGYTF
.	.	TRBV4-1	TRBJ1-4	TGCGCCAGCAGCCGAGAAAATGTAGAACTTAATGAAAAACTGTTTTTT	CASSRENVELNEKLFF
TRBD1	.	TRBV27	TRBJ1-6	TGTGCCAGCAGTTTACGGGACAGGTTAAATTCACCCCTCCACTTT	CASSLRDRLNSPLHF
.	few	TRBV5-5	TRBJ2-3	TGTGCCAGCAGCTTGGAGCCCTTTCTAGCGCCGGGCACAGATACGCAGTATTTT	CASSLEPFLAPGTDTQYF
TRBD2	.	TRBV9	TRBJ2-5	TGTGCCAGCAGCGTAACGCGGGGGGGCGGGGAGACCCAGTACTTC	CASSVTRGGGETQYF
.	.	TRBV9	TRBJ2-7	TGTGCCAGCAGCCCCCGACAGGTGGGGGACGAGCAGTACTTC	CASSPRQVGDEQYF
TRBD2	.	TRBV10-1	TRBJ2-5	TGCGCCAGCAGTGAGGAGCTAGCGGGGGTTGAGACCCAGTACTTC	CASSEELAGVETQYF
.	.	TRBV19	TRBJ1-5	TGTGCCAGTATGACAGTTCGGGTCGGGAATCAGCCCCAGCATTTT	CASMTVRVGNQPQHF
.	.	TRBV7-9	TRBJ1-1	TGTGCCAGCACCCACGACATTGAAGCTTTCTTT	CASTHDIEAFF
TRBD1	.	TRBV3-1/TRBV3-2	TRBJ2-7	TGTGCCAGCAGCCCATCGGGACAGGGCTACGAGCAGTACTTC	CASSPSGQGYEQYF
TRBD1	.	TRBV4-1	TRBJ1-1	TGCGCCAGCAGCAATTCCCGGACAGGGAGAACTGAAGCTTTCTTT	CASSNSRTGRTEAFF
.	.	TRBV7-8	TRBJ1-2	TGTGCCAGCAGCCACCAGGTGGGCTATGGCTACACCTTC	CASSHQVGYGYTF
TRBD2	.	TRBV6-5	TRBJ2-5	TGTGCCAGCAGCCCCTATGGTGATAGCGGGGGGTACTTC	CASSPYGDSGGYF
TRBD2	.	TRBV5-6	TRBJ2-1	TGTGCCAGCAGCTTGGTGGGGACTAGCTACAATGAGCAGTTCTTC	CASSLVGTSYNEQFF